This T cell receptor beta chain came from a study of T cell responses to AZD1222 COVID-19 vaccine. The study's findings and limits: Clonal diversity may have been underestimated in mostly white British donors. Increased Spike-specific TCR breadth and depth were observed after two AZD1222 doses. Unmutated variant regions are reportedly targeted by nearly half of spike-specific TCRs. Baseline serology detected seropositivity in only six AZD1222 recipients.

This clone has only a few counts. Antigen unknown. Sequencing was performed with immunoSEQ multiplex PCR; in TCRdb, only in-frame clones are kept and a portion is missing. The profile shows almost 65,000 clones, over 80% of them singletons. V dropped 9 bases and J dropped 3 bases, with 16 bases sitting between them. The length of the CDR3 is 14 residues. CDR1 is MNHEY and CDR2 is SVGAGI in the germline V gene. The specimen was peripheral blood, collected on day 0 of AZD1222 vaccination. The sequence came from an adult in good health. The V call is TRBV6-5, the J call TRBJ2-3; either TRBD1 or TRBD2 may fit D (5 bases each). Here the CDR3 reads CASGGRDWTDTQYF. The CDR3 DNA follows: TGTGCCAGTGGGGGACGGGATTGGACAGATACGCAGTATTTT.